This TCR beta chain was observed in a study of blood T cell repertoires in COVID-19. Original methodology: Reference gene primer amplification yielded estimated nucleated cell counts. Method: immunoSEQ multiplex PCR; TCRdb's copy keeps in-frame clones and lacks some. The DNA was the basis for D and trimming; V, J and clone size are from that table. Of tens of thousands of clones detected, approximately 84% appear once; the ten largest clones hold about 15%. The trim removed 1 base at V and 2 bases at J, leaving 8 bases unmatched. Looked up from germline, CDR1 is GTSNPN and CDR2 is SVGIG (reference sequence). CDR3 size: 16 residues.

The source of this sequence is a human donor with active or convalescent COVID-19. The donor label of this sample is uncertain. The sequenced sample was peripheral blood. The gene calls are TRBV30 and TRBJ2-7, with TRBD2 identical over 10 bases. DNA of the CDR3: TGTGCCTGGAGTGGGAGGCTAGCGGGAGTAGCCTACGAGCAGTACTTC. It encodes CAWSGRLAGVAYEQYF.